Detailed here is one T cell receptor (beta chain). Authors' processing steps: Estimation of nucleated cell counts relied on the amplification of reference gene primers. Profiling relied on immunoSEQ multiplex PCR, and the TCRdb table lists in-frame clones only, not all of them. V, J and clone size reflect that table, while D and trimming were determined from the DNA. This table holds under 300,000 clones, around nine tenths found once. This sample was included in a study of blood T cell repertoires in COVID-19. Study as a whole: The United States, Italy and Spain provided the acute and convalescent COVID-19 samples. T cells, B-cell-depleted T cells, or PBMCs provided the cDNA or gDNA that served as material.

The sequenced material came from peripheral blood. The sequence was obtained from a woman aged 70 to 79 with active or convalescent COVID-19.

The CDR3 coding sequence is TGTGCCAGCATATGGACAGGGAACACTGAAGCTTTCTTT. The encoded protein is CASIWTGNTEAFF. The rearrangement joins TRBV6-5 to TRBJ1-1; 7 bases line up with TRBD1. With 7 bases clipped from V and 1 base from J, the junction kept 3 bases outside the gene matches. The CDR3 has 13 amino acids. Germline assignment: CDR1 MNHEY and CDR2 SVGAGI.